The 21 T cell receptor beta chains reported below all come from one sample, sequenced in a study of cytomegalovirus exposure and HLA in healthy donors. Use of 60 Vbeta and 13 Jbeta primers characterized the PCR. This table comes from immunoSEQ multiplex PCR, and its TCRdb copy is limited to in-frame clones, with some not included. Among approximately 190,000 clones listed, roughly 73% were seen once. The sequenced material came from PBMCs. These receptors were taken from a woman younger than 45 in good health and CMV-seropositive.

The V and J genes are TRBV5-6 and TRBJ1-5; the D is unclear. Germline CDR1 and CDR2: SGHDT and YYEEEE. V was cut by 3 bases and J by 10 bases, with 17 bases left in between. This CDR3 contains 14 residues. DNA for the CDR3: TGTGCCAGCAGCTCGCGCGGGGTCCCTTATCCCCAGCATTTT. Protein: CASSSRGVPYPQHF.

J is TRBJ2-7 and V is TRBV25-1; 8 nucleotides match TRBD1. The length of the CDR3 is 15 residues. CDR1 and CDR2 (germline): MGHDK, SYGVNS. V was pared by 3 bases and J by 6 bases, with 10 bases of the junction left unmatched. The CDR3 protein is CASSDPTGTGVEQYF. In DNA, the CDR3 is TGTGCCAGCAGTGACCCAACCGGGACAGGAGTCGAGCAGTACTTC.

The chain has TRBV7-3 and TRBJ2-2, with a possible D match to TRBD1 (6 bases). The V gene's germline CDR1 is SGHTA and CDR2 FQGTGA. This CDR3 region has 16 residues. V shed 2 bases and J shed 4 bases, with 14 bases lying between them. DNA of the CDR3: TGTGCCAGCAGCTTAGGGGGCGTTCAGGGCACCGGGGAGCTGTTTTTT. Translation gives CASSLGGVQGTGELFF.

The chain recombines TRBV7-9 with TRBJ2-1; 8 bases fit TRBD2. The V gene's germline CDR1 is SEHNR and CDR2 FQNEAQ (reference sequence). CDR3 length equals 14 residues. V was pared by 2 bases and J by 9 bases, with 6 bases of the junction left unmatched. The CDR3 DNA reads TGTGCCAGCAGCTTAAACAGCGGGGGTATTGAGCAGTTCTTC. Translating it yields CASSLNSGGIEQFF. Full variable domain (outside the CDR3, taken from reference TRBV7-9 and TRBJ2-1): DTGVSQNPRHKITKRGQNVTFRCDPISEHNRLYWYRQTLGQGPEFLTYFQNEAQLEKSRLLSDRFSAERPKGSFSTLEIQRTEQGDSAMYLCASSLNSGGIEQFFGPGTRLTVL.

The rearrangement joins TRBV28 to TRBJ1-2, with 7 bases matching TRBD1. This CDR3 contains 16 residues. Germline V gene data show CDR1 as MDHEN and CDR2 as SYDVKM. V dropped 2 bases and J dropped 7; count of bases not matched to a gene: 13. The CDR3 here is CASSLDQGGSYGGYTF. CDR3 in DNA: TGTGCCAGCAGTTTAGATCAGGGGGGTTCGTATGGTGGCTACACCTTC.

In regard to this clone: A junction end diverges from the germline sequence, so it may reflect a read error. CDR3: CASSRSGGAGETQYF. Here the CDR3 DNA reads TGTGCTAGCAGCCGAAGCGGGGGGGCCGGGGAGACCCAGTACTTC. The J gene is TRBJ2-5, the V gene TRBV7-7; 10 bases align to TRBD2. CDR1 and CDR2 (germline): SSHAT, FNYEAQ (reference sequence). This CDR3 region has 15 residues.

A note on this clone: A read error may account for a junction end that differs from germline. The chain has TRBV7-2 and TRBJ2-5, with D perhaps matching TRBD2 (5 bases). The CDR3 extends over 13 amino acids. The germline gives CDR1 SGHTA, CDR2 FQGNSA. This CDR3 is CASSLALRETQYF. The CDR3, as DNA: TGTGCCAGCAGCCTAGCCCTCCGGGAGACCCAGTACTTC. The full variable domain, with the rest looked up from reference TRBV7-2 and TRBJ2-5, is GAGVSQSPSNKVTEKGKDVELRCDPISGHTALYWYRQSLGQGLEFLIYFQGNSAPDKSGLPSDRFSAERTGGSVSTLTIQRTQQEDSAVYLCASSLALRETQYFGPGTRLLVL.

The chain carries TRBV29-1 and TRBJ2-3; TRBD1 might be the D (6 bases). Germline lookup yields CDR1 SQVTM and CDR2 ANQGSEA. The CDR3 totals 12 residues. The V end lost 6 bases, the J end lost 3 bases, and 10 bases lay between the germline ends. The CDR3 reads CSVQQGTDTQYF. The DNA for the CDR3 is TGCAGCGTGCAACAGGGTACAGATACGCAGTATTTT.

The chain couples TRBV27 to TRBJ2-3; TRBD1 agrees at 8 bases. The CDR3 extends over 15 amino acids. Trimming cost V 4 bases and J 0 bases; bases outside gene matches: 3. The germline V gene encodes CDR1 MNHEY and CDR2 SMNVEV (reference sequence). The chain's CDR3 is CASSSAGGSTDTQYF. The CDR3 DNA follows: TGTGCCAGCAGTTCCGCAGGGGGCAGCACAGATACGCAGTATTTT.

This clone has only a few counts. The chain links TRBV28 to TRBJ2-7; D is perhaps TRBD2 (6 bases). Germline V CDR1 and CDR2: MDHEN, SYDVKM. The CDR3 spans 15 residues. V was clipped by 2 bases and J by 4 bases, with 15 bases between them. CDR3 region: CASSLGTRGGYEQYF. The DNA for the CDR3 is TGTGCCAGCAGTTTAGGGACCCGGGGAGGTTACGAGCAGTACTTC.

J is TRBJ2-5 and V is TRBV11-2, with TRBD2 as a possible D gene (6 bases). The CDR3 is made up of 14 amino acids. The V end was cut by 6 bases, the J end by 0 bases, with 11 bases between. Germline V gene data show CDR1 as SGHAT and CDR2 as FQNNGV. The CDR3 loop is CASRARDYQETQYF. The CDR3 region has the DNA TGTGCCAGCAGAGCCCGGGACTACCAAGAGACCCAGTACTTC.

The gene calls are TRBV5-4 and TRBJ1-5, with TRBD1 matching 8 bases. Germline lookup yields CDR1 SGHNT and CDR2 YYREEE (reference sequence). The J segment lost 1 base and the V segment lost 0 bases, leaving 9 bases of the junction unmatched. There are 18 residues in the CDR3. CDR3 protein: CASSLGGPGQASNQPQHF. CDR3 nucleotide sequence: TGTGCCAGCAGCTTGGGGGGCCCGGGACAGGCCAGCAATCAGCCCCAGCATTTT.

The V gene is TRBV5-1, the J gene TRBJ2-3; D possibly corresponds to TRBD1 (5 bases). The CDR3 extends over 17 amino acids. Trimming stripped 3 bases from V and 2 bases from J, with 19 bases between. Germline CDR1 is SGHRS and CDR2 is YFSETQ. The CDR3 region is CASSWTPVSLTTDTQYF. CDR3 in DNA: TGCGCCAGCAGCTGGACACCCGTATCATTGACCACAGATACGCAGTATTTT.

This rearrangement joins TRBV5-4 to TRBJ1-3, with D possibly being TRBD1 (6 bases). The germline CDR1 and CDR2 sequences are SGHNT and YYREEE (reference sequence). The V and J ends lost 6 bases and 0 bases respectively, with 16 bases between them. This CDR3 is built from 16 residues. CDR3 DNA sequence: TGTGCCAGCACCCGCGGGGGCCTCAGCTCTGGAAACACCATATATTTT. Its protein product is CASTRGGLSSGNTIYF.

Written as DNA, the CDR3 is TGTGCCTGGCAGATACAGGTAAACACTGAAGCTTTCTTT. Translation gives CAWQIQVNTEAFF. V gene TRBV30 combines with J gene TRBJ1-1; D is possibly TRBD1 (5 bases). The CDR3 length is 13 residues. V lost 5 bases to trimming and J lost 2 bases, with 12 bases between them. Per the germline V gene, CDR1 is GTSNPN and CDR2 is SVGIG (reference sequence).

The V gene is TRBV9, the J gene TRBJ2-1; D possibly corresponds to TRBD2 (5 bases). Germline assignment: CDR1 SGDLS and CDR2 YYNGEE. Trimming cost V 1 base and J 8 bases, with 10 bases left between them. There are 13 residues in the CDR3. Here the CDR3 DNA reads TGTGCCAGCAGCGTAACTAGTTCCTATGAGCAGTTCTTC. Its translation: CASSVTSSYEQFF.

The rearrangement joins TRBV7-2 to TRBJ1-1; 7 bases map to TRBD1. CDR3 length: 13 amino acids. Germline CDR1 is SGHTA and CDR2 is FQGNSA. V trimming: 5 bases; J trimming: 8 bases; junction bases outside the gene matches: 8. The CDR3 region is CASSPGQAGEAFF. The CDR3 DNA reads TGTGCCAGCAGCCCTGGACAGGCCGGGGAAGCTTTCTTT.

This clone occurred a few times. The chain couples TRBV28 to TRBJ1-2, with 8 bases lining up with TRBD1. There are 15 residues in the CDR3. The germline V gene has CDR1 MDHEN and CDR2 SYDVKM. V was pared by 5 bases and J by 5 bases, with 10 bases of the junction left unmatched. The CDR3 region is CASSPAQGAGYGYTF. The CDR3, as DNA: TGTGCCAGCAGTCCAGCCCAGGGGGCGGGGTATGGCTACACCTTC.

This clone was seen a few times. The J gene is TRBJ2-7, the V gene TRBV4-2; D gene ambiguous. Germline lookup yields CDR1 LGHNA and CDR2 YNFKEQ. CDR3 length: 14 amino acids. The V end lost 4 bases, the J end lost 4 bases, and 14 bases lay between the germline ends. CDR3 DNA sequence: TGTGCCAGCAGCCGAGCGACTGATAGTTACGAGCAGTACTTC. It yields the protein CASSRATDSYEQYF.

The chain joins TRBV7-8 to TRBJ2-1; D unclear. V was trimmed by 7 bases and J by 9 bases, leaving 10 bases between them. This CDR3 contains 11 residues. Germline lookup yields CDR1 SGHVS and CDR2 FQNEAQ. CDR3 loop: CASTSHGEQFF. The DNA for the CDR3 is TGTGCCAGCACCTCCCACGGTGAGCAGTTCTTC.

The chain recombines TRBV14 with TRBJ2-7; 9 positions match TRBD1. Germline V gene data show CDR1 as SGHDN and CDR2 as FVKESK. This CDR3 region has 15 residues. V was pared by 5 bases and J by 2 bases, with 7 bases of the junction left unmatched. CDR3 coding DNA: TGTGCCAGCAGCAAGGCCGGGACAGGGCCCTACGAGCAGTACTTC. It codes for CASSKAGTGPYEQYF.